The T cell receptor (beta chain) described here comes from a study of blood T cell repertoires in COVID-19. Study details: There were acute and convalescent COVID-19 samples, and they came from the United States, Italy and Spain. Sample material is recorded as cDNA or gDNA derived from T cells, B-cell-depleted T cells, or PBMCs.

This clone occurred a few times. Across under 25 US areas, participants ranged in age from roughly 18 to 89 years. Donors in Cohort 3 counted as recovered after two negative PCRs, clearance, or symptom resolution. Profiling relied on immunoSEQ multiplex PCR, and the TCRdb table lists in-frame clones only, not all of them. Of some 200,000 clones detected, roughly 80% appear once; the ten largest clones hold approximately 7.9%. CDR3 size: 12 residues. J lost 12 bases, V lost 0 bases, and 4 bases had no gene match. Germline CDR1 reads LGHDT; CDR2 reads YNNKEL (reference sequence). The clonotype comes from a man aged 35 to 55 who had recovered from COVID-19. Sequencing used PBMCs or T cells enriched from blood (not recorded which). This sequence joins TRBV3-1 (or the pseudogene TRBV3-2) and TRBJ1-2; 7 bases match TRBD1. CDR3 DNA: TGTGCCAGCAGCCAAGATGGCAGGGGGGACACCTTC. It codes for CASSQDGRGDTF.